Each of the 9 T cell receptor beta chains below was sequenced from the same sample in a study of T-cell reconstitution after alpha-beta-depleted transplantation in children. For TCRbeta, the library was prepared with unique molecular identifiers. Each CDR3 protein gets one entry after TCRdb re-called the PCR reads with MiXCR. The sample carries 540,000 or so distinct CDR3 sequences, 20% to 25% recorded once. The sample in question was PBMCs, mostly from graft donor cells, obtained 360 days after TCRalphabeta/CD19-depleted stem cell transplant. These receptors all stem from a boy in the first two years of life who had a stem cell transplant for acute myeloid leukemia, so the T cells may come from the graft donor.

V is TRBV7-2 and J is TRBJ2-3, with 7 bases lining up with TRBD2. This CDR3 is built from 17 residues. Per the germline V gene, CDR1 is SGHTA and CDR2 is FQGNSA. Trimming removed 5 bases from V and 4 bases from J; junction bases left unmatched: 15. CDR3 protein: CASSPRLGGRGADTQYF. CDR3 bases: TGTGCCAGCAGCCCCCGGCTTGGTGGACGGGGGGCAGATACGCAGTATTTT.

J is TRBJ2-6 and V is TRBV7-6; D not resolved. In germline, CDR1 is SGHVS, CDR2 FNYEAQ. V shed 6 bases and J shed 4 bases, with 10 bases lying between them. CDR3 size: 14 residues. DNA of the CDR3: TGTGCCAGCAGTTCTCTGGCGGGGGCCAACGTCCTGACTTTC. Its translation: CASSSLAGANVLTF.

This sequence joins TRBV5-6 and TRBJ2-7; no reliable D call. Trimming removed 0 bases from V and 3 bases from J, with 10 bases in between. The CDR3 contains 14 residues. Germline loops: CDR1 SGHDT, CDR2 YYEEEE. The DNA of the CDR3 is TGTGCCAGCAGCTTGGCCCAGCGCGACTACGAGCAGTACTTC. Residues: CASSLAQRDYEQYF.

This chain uses TRBV4-2 with TRBJ2-7; 9 nucleotides align to TRBD2. CDR3 length equals 16 residues. Losses at the gene ends were 0 bases for V and 2 bases for J; bases not matched to a gene: 5. Germline-derived CDR1 and CDR2 are LGHNA and YNFKEQ. CDR3 sequence: CASSQDGSGGPYEQYF. CDR3 DNA sequence: TGTGCCAGCAGCCAAGATGGTAGCGGGGGCCCCTACGAGCAGTACTTC.

This clonotype was seen many times. The chain recombines TRBV6-5 with TRBJ2-7; 7 positions agree with TRBD1. The CDR3 has 18 residues. The V segment lost 2 bases and the J segment 2 bases; nucleotides outside the gene matches: 15. The V gene's germline CDR1 is MNHEY and CDR2 SVGAGI. The CDR3 protein is CASSYGGSRGLNAYEQYF. The CDR3 DNA reads TGTGCCAGCAGTTACGGTGGTTCTAGGGGGCTTAACGCCTACGAGCAGTACTTC.

V usage is TRBV5-5 and J usage is TRBJ2-7, with 7 bases aligning to TRBD1. CDR1 is SGHKS and CDR2 is YYEKEE in the germline V gene (reference sequence). The CDR3 has 14 residues. Germline trimming cut 0 bases from V and 2 bases from J; bases unmatched to any gene: 2. The CDR3 region is CASSLVTGAYEQYF. The CDR3 region has the DNA TGTGCCAGCAGCTTGGTTACAGGGGCCTACGAGCAGTACTTC.

A few counts support this clonotype. The rearrangement joins TRBV29-1 to TRBJ2-3; D is undetermined. V lost 4 bases to trimming and J lost 3 bases, with 11 bases between them. CDR3 size: 13 residues. CDR1 and CDR2 from the germline V gene are SQVTM and ANQGSEA. CDR3 sequence: CSVGQANTDTQYF. In DNA form, the CDR3 reads TGCAGCGTTGGGCAGGCGAATACAGATACGCAGTATTTT.

This clonotype has ten or more counts. This chain uses TRBV12-3 or TRBV12-4 with TRBJ1-6, with D unclear. The CDR3 covers 14 residues. V dropped 8 bases and J dropped 5 bases, with 13 bases sitting between them. This chain's CDR3 is CASSRSLDNSPLHF. The CDR3, as DNA: TGTGCCAGCTCCAGGAGTCTCGATAATTCACCCCTCCACTTT.

The chain uses TRBV6-1 and TRBJ2-1; 7 nucleotides agree with TRBD1. Germline lookup yields CDR1 MNHNS and CDR2 SASEGT. Trimming at V came to 1 base and at J to 1 base, leaving 4 bases not matched to a gene. The CDR3 extends over 16 amino acids. The CDR3 DNA is TGTGCCAGCAGTGAAGATCGGGACAGATCCTACAATGAGCAGTTCTTC. Its translation: CASSEDRDRSYNEQFF.